The clone carrying this TCR beta chain was seen only a few times. Its antigen is still unknown. TCRdb re-called the RT-PCR reads with MiXCR, one entry per CDR3 protein. The table shows 450,000 to 500,000 distinct CDR3 sequences, with roughly 9.7% occurring only once. Between the trimmed V and J ends, which lost 6 bases and 5 bases, there was a span of 11 bases. Germline CDR1 reads MDHEN; CDR2 reads SYDVKM. CDR3 length: 12 residues. This entry belongs to a study of response to subunit inactivated influenza vaccine. Regarding the study as a whole: After each seasonal influenza vaccination, few new T cells are recruited, the authors suggested.

V gene TRBV28 combines with J gene TRBJ2-7; the D gene is possibly TRBD2 (5 bases). The source was PBMCs from blood, collected roughly 46 days after vaccination. This sequence originates from a man aged 50-59 years who received an inactivated influenza vaccine. The CDR3 region is CASSPGEDEQYF. In DNA, the CDR3 is TGTGCCAGCAGCCCCGGGGAAGACGAGCAGTACTTC.